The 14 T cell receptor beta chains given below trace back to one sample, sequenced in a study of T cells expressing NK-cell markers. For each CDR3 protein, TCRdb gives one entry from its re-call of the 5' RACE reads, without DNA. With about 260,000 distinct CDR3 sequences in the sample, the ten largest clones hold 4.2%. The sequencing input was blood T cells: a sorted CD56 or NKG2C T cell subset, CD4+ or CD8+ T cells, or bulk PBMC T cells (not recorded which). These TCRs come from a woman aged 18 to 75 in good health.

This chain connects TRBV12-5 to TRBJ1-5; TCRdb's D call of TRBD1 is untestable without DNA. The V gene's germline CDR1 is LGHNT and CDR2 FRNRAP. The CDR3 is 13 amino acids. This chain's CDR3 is CASGLEQGQPQHF.

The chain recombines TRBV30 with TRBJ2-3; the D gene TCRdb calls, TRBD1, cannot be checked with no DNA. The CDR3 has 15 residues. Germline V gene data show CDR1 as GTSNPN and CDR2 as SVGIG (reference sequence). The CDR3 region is CAWSSWGSIQDTQYF.

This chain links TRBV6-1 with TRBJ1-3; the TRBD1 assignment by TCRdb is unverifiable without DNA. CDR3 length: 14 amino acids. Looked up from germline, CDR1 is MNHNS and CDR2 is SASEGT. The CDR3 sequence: CASRHRDTGNTIYF.

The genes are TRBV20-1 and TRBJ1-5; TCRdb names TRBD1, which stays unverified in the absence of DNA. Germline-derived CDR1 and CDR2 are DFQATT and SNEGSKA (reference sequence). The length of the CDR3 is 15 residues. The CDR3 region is CSAIPAGAGNQPQHF.

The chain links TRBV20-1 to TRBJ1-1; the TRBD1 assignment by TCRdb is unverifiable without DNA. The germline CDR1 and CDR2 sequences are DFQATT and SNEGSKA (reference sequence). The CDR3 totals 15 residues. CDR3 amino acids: CSARPPRGGHTEAFF.

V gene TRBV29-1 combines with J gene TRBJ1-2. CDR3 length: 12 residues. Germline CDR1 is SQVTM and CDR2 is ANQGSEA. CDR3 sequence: CSVVIGTYGYTF. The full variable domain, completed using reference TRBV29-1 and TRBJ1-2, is SAVISQKPSRDICQRGTSLTIQCQVDSQVTMMFWYRQQPGQSLTLIATANQGSEATYESGFVIDKFPISRPNLTFSTLTVSNMSPEDSSIYLCSVVIGTYGYTFGSGTRLTVV.

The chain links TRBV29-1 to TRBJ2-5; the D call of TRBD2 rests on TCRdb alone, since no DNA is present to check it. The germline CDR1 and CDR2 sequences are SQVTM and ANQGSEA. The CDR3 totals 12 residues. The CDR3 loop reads CSVATSLPTQYF.

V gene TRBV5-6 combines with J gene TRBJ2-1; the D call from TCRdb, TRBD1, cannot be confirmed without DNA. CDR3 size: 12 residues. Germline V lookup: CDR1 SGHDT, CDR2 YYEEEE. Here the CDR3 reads CASSTGGNEQFF.

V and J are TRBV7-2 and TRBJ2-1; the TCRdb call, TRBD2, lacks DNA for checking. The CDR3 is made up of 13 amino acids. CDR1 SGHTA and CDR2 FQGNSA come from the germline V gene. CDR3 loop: CASSPLLVHEQFF. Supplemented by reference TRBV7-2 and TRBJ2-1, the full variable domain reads GAGVSQSPSNKVTEKGKDVELRCDPISGHTALYWYRQSLGQGLEFLIYFQGNSAPDKSGLPSDRFSAERTGGSVSTLTIQRTQQEDSAVYLCASSPLLVHEQFFGPGTRLTVL.

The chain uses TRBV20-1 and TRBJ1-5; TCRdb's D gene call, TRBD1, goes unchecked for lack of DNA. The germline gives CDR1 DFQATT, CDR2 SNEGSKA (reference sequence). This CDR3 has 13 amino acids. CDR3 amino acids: CSARADRGQPQHF.

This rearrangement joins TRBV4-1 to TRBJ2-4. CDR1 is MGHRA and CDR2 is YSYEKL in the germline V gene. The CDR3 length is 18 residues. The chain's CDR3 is CASSQEFPGLIAKNIQYF.

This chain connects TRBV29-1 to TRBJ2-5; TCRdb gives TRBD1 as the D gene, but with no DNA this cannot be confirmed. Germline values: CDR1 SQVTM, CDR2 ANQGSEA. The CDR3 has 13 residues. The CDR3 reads CSATHSGLATQYF.

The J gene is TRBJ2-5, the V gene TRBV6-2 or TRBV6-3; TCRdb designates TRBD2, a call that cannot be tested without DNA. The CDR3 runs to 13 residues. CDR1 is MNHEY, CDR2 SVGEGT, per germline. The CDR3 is CASRRLVGETQYF.

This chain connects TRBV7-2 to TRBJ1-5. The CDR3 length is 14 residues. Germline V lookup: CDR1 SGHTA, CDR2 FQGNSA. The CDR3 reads CASSFDISNQPQHF.